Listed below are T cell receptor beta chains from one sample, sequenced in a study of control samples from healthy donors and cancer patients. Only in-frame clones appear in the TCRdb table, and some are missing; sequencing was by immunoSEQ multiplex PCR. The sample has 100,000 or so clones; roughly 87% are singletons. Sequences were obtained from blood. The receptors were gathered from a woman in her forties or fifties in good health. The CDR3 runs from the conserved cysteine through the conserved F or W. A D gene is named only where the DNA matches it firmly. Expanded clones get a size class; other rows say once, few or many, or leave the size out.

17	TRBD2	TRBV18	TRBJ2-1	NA	TGTGCCAGCTCACTCAACCGGGCGGGAGTGGTTGACAATGAGCAGTTCTTC	CASSLNRAGVVDNEQFF
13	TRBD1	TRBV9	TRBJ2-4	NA	TGTGCCAGCAGCCGGACAGGGGAAAACATTCAGTACTTC	CASSRTGENIQYF
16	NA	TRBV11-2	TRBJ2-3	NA	TGTGCCAGCAGCTTAGTTGCATCAGGGACGGGAAATACGCAGTATTTT	CASSLVASGTGNTQYF
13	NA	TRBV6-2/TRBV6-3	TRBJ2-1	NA	TGTGCCAGCAGTCGGGACCGCGGGGTTGAGCAGTTCTTC	CASSRDRGVEQFF
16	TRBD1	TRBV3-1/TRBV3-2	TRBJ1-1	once	TGTGCCAGCAGCCCCTTGGCAGGGGGCGCCGGCACTGAAGCTTTCTTT	CASSPLAGGAGTEAFF
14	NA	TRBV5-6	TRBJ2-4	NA	TGTGCCAGCAGCAGGGGGTACGGCAAAAACATTCAGTACTTC	CASSRGYGKNIQYF
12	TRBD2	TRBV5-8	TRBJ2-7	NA	TGTGCCAGCAGCCCGGGAGGAGGGGAGCAGTACTTC	CASSPGGGEQYF
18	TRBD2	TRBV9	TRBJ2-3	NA	TGTGCCAGCAGCACTCTCCAACAGCCGGGACTAGCGGTATATACGCAGTATTTT	CASSTLQQPGLAVYTQYF
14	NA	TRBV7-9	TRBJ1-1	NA	TGTGCCAGCAGCCCCAGGGGACAGAACACTGAAGCTTTCTTT	CASSPRGQNTEAFF
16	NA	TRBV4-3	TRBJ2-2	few	TGCGCCAGCAGCCAAGCGGGACGTTCGAACACCGGGGAGCTGTTTTTT	CASSQAGRSNTGELFF
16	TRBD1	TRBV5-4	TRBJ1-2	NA	TGTGCCAGCAGCTTGCGGGCAGGGGGCCTTAACTATGGCTACACCTTC	CASSLRAGGLNYGYTF
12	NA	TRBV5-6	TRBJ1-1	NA	TGTGCCAGCAGCTTCGGTGGAGTTGAAGCTTTCTTT	CASSFGGVEAFF
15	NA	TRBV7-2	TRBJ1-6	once	TGTGCCAGCAGCCGGAGTGGGGGAAGGAATTCACCCCTCCACTTT	CASSRSGGRNSPLHF
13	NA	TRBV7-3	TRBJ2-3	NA	TGTGCCAGCAGCCCCTACGGCACAGATACGCAGTATTTT	CASSPYGTDTQYF
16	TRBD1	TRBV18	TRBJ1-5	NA	TGTGCCAGCTCACTACAGGGGACTTATAGCAATCAGCCCCAGCATTTT	CASSLQGTYSNQPQHF
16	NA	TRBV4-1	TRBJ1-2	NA	TGCGCCAGCAGCCAATCCCAGAGCGAAGCTAACTATGGCTACACCTTC	CASSQSQSEANYGYTF
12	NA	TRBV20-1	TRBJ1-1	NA	TGCAGTGCTGGTGTTACGAACACTGAAGCTTTCTTT	CSAGVTNTEAFF
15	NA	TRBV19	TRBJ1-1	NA	TGTGCCAGTAGTATAGATACGGGTAGTAGGACTGAAGCTTTCTTT	CASSIDTGSRTEAFF
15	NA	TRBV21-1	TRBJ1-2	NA	TGTGCCAGCCTGCGGAGAGGACTGGCTAACTATGGCTACACCTTC	CASLRRGLANYGYTF
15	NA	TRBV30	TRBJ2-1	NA	TGTGCCTGGAATCCGGGACATACATCCTACAATGAGCAGTTCTTC	CAWNPGHTSYNEQFF
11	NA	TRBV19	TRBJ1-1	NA	TGTGCCAGTAGTCCTGGCACTGAAGCTTTCTTT	CASSPGTEAFF
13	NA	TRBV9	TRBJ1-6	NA	TGTGCCAGCAGCGCGACAGTTTCTTCACCCCTCCACTTT	CASSATVSSPLHF
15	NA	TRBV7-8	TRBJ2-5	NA	TGTGCCAGCACCCCAGAGCGGTCCAGCAGAGAGACCCAGTACTTC	CASTPERSSRETQYF
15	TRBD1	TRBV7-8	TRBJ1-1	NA	TGTGCCAGCAGCTTAGCTGGACAGGGGAGCACTGAAGCTTTCTTT	CASSLAGQGSTEAFF
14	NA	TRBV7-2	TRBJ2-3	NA	TGTGCCAGCAGCTTGAGGACAGTCACAGATACGCAGTATTTT	CASSLRTVTDTQYF
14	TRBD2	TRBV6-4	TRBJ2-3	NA	TGTGCCAGCGCCTGGACTAGCGGGACAGATACGCAGTATTTT	CASAWTSGTDTQYF
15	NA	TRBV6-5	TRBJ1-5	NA	TGTGCCAGCAGACCCAGACATAGGTCAGATCAGCCCCAGCATTTT	CASRPRHRSDQPQHF
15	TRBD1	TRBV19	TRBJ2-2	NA	TGTGCCAGTAGTATGGACAGGGGTCCCCGCGGGGAGCTGTTTTTT	CASSMDRGPRGELFF
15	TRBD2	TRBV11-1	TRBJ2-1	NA	TGTGCCAGCAGCTCTAGCGGGAGGACCTACAATGAGCAGTTCTTC	CASSSSGRTYNEQFF
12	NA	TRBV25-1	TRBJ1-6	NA	TGTGCCAGCAGTGAACGGGGGTCACCCCTCCACTTT	CASSERGSPLHF
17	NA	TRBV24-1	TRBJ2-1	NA	TGTGCCACCAGTGATCCAAAAACAGGGATAGTCCACAATGAGCAGTTCTTC	CATSDPKTGIVHNEQFF
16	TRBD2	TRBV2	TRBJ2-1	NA	TGTGCCAGCTGTACTAGCGGGGGGAGGATCTACAATGAGCAGTTCTTC	CASCTSGGRIYNEQFF
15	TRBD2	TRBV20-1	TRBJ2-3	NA	TGCAGTGCTAGTTTAAGGGAGGGGCCAGGGGATACGCAGTATTTT	CSASLREGPGDTQYF
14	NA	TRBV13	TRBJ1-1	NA	TGTGCCAGCACCGAACGGGCCGCGGGCCAGGGCTTGTTCTTT	CASTERAAGQGLFF
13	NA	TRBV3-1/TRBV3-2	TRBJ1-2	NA	TGTGCCAGCACCTTACAGGGACTCGGAGTATGCACCTTC	CASTLQGLGVCTF
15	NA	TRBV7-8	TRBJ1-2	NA	TGTGCCAGCAGCCCAGGGCCCGGGACGCATTATGGCTACACCTTC	CASSPGPGTHYGYTF
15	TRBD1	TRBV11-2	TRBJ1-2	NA	TGTGCCAGCAGCTTAGTGGTTACCGGGACAGGAGGCTACACCTTC	CASSLVVTGTGGYTF
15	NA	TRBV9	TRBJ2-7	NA	TGTGCCAGCAGCTGGGAGGGGACAGGAGGCTCCGAGCAGTACTTC	CASSWEGTGGSEQYF
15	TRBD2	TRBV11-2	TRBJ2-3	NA	TGTGCCAGCAGCGTGACTAGCGGGAGTGCAGATACGCAGTATTTT	CASSVTSGSADTQYF
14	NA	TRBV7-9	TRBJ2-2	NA	TGTGCCAGCCCCAAGCTAGCTTCGGCCGGGGAGCTGTTTTTT	CASPKLASAGELFF
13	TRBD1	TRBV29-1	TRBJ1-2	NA	TGCAGCGGGGTCGGGACAGCACCCTATGGCTACACCTTC	CSGVGTAPYGYTF
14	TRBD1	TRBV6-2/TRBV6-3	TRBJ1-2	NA	TGTGCCAGCACCCCAGGGGGACAAGTTCATGGCTACACCTTC	CASTPGGQVHGYTF
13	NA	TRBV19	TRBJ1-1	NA	TGTGCCAGTAGTACCGGGCTTCGGTCTGAAGCTTTCTTT	CASSTGLRSEAFF
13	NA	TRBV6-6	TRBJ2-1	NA	TGTGCCAGCAGTAACTCTGAGGGCGGTGAGCAGTTCTTC	CASSNSEGGEQFF
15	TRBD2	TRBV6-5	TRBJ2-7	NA	TGTGCCAGCGGACGAGGGAGGGCTTTCAACTACGAGCAGTACTTC	CASGRGRAFNYEQYF
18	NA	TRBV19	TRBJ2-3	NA	TGTGCCAGTAGCATCAGCGGAGCGGGCCTTAGCCCCGCAGATACGCAGTATTTT	CASSISGAGLSPADTQYF